This T cell receptor (beta chain) comes out of a study of regulatory T cells in long-lasting Graves disease. V gave up 6 bases and J gave up 6 bases; unmatched junction bases: 11. Germline V gene lookup returns CDR1 SQVTM and CDR2 ANQGSEA. This CDR3 is 14 amino acids long. Time point in this sample: newly diagnosed GD, antithyroid drugs for less than 3 months. Extracted RNA from PBMCs served as the source of the TCR library. The authors built TCR beta libraries using iRepertoire HTBI primers and Arm-PCR of CDR3 regions. A single record per CDR3 protein comes from TCRdb applying MiXCR to the multiplex PCR reads. The sample shows roughly 400,000 distinct CDR3 sequences, 15% to 20% of them seen only once. This sample was shared with a second study, whose subject was T cells in Graves' hyperthyroidism and ophthalmopathy.

The specimen comprised peripheral blood mononuclear cells (PBMCs), sampled at new diagnosis, from a patient treated with antithyroid drugs. V gene TRBV29-1 combines with J gene TRBJ2-1; 7 nucleotides align to TRBD1. The receptor was isolated from a woman under 30 with Graves disease. In nucleotides, the CDR3 is TGCAGCGTGGACCGCTTCGCAGGGGGCAATGAGCAGTTCTTC. This sequence encodes CSVDRFAGGNEQFF.